One sample yielded the 26 T cell receptor beta chains listed below, sequenced in a study of cytomegalovirus exposure and HLA in healthy donors (TCRdb year 2017). The protocol used for the library was the immunoSEQ multiplex PCR assay. A mixture of 60 forward primers for TCR Vbeta segments and 13 reverse primers for TCR Jbeta segments was used in the multiplex PCR. TCRdb re-hosts the immuneACCESS table, in-frame sequences only. Its copies lack some clones; in the studies checked, an unresolved V gene accounts for under half of them, and the cause for the rest is not known. This sample holds 110,000 or so clones; around three quarters were observed only once. About 2% of the sample goes to the ten largest clones. The material sequenced was PBMCs. The receptors originated from a human donor in good health.

This chain links TRBV10-1 with TRBJ2-1; 8 bases align to TRBD1. The germline V gene has CDR1 WNHNN and CDR2 SYGVQD (reference sequence). The ends lost 8 bases at V and 0 bases at J; junction bases unmatched: 3. The CDR3 loop spans 14 amino acids. CDR3 residues: CASGTGDSYNEQFF. CDR3 DNA: TGCGCCAGCGGGACAGGCGACTCCTACAATGAGCAGTTCTTC.

This clone was detected a few times. Other DNA sequences within the sample encode an identical CDR3. The V call is TRBV5-1, the J call TRBJ2-7; possibly TRBD1 for D (6 bases). The CDR3 loop spans 14 amino acids. Germline loops: CDR1 SGHRS, CDR2 YFSETQ. V was pared by 0 bases and J by 5 bases, with 12 bases between. Written as DNA, the CDR3 is TGCGCCAGCAGCTTGGGGCAGGGGTTGGACGAGCAGTACTTC. This translates into CASSLGQGLDEQYF.

In its sample, this clone was seen a few times. V gene TRBV6-1 combines with J gene TRBJ1-1; D is unresolved. Germline CDR1 and CDR2: MNHNS and SASEGT. The CDR3 is made up of 14 amino acids. With 2 bases removed from V and 2 bases from J, the gap between germline ends came to 9 bases. CDR3 in amino acids: CASSELNLNTEAFF. The CDR3 DNA follows: TGTGCCAGCAGTGAACTAAACCTAAACACTGAAGCTTTCTTT.

This clone has a single count. J is TRBJ2-5 and V is TRBV5-4, with D perhaps TRBD2 (5 bases). CDR1 is SGHNT, CDR2 YYREEE, per germline (reference sequence). The CDR3 is 13 amino acids. The ends were cut back, 1 base at V and 6 bases at J, with 10 bases in the middle. The CDR3 DNA reads as TGTGCCAGCAGCTTGTTAGAGGGAAAGACCCAGTACTTC. It encodes CASSLLEGKTQYF.

J is TRBJ2-1 and V is TRBV7-6; 13 bases align to TRBD2. The germline CDR1 and CDR2 sequences are SGHVS and FNYEAQ. With 1 base clipped from V and 7 bases from J, the junction kept 10 bases outside the gene matches. The CDR3 spans 18 residues. CDR3 nucleotides: TGTGCCAGCAGCTTAGGTTCCCGACTAGCGGGGGGCCGGAATGAGCAGTTCTTC. It yields the protein CASSLGSRLAGGRNEQFF. The full variable domain, completed using reference TRBV7-6 and TRBJ2-1, is GAGVSQSPRYKVTKRGQDVALRCDPISGHVSLYWYRQALGQGPEFLTYFNYEAQQDKSGLPNDRFSAERPEGSISTLTIQRTEQRDSAMYRCASSLGSRLAGGRNEQFFGPGTRLTVL.

This chain links TRBV6-1 with TRBJ1-3, with TRBD1 matching 10 bases. This CDR3 is 15 amino acids long. With 6 bases clipped from V and 2 bases from J, the junction kept 4 bases outside the gene matches. Germline CDR1 MNHNS, CDR2 SASEGT. CDR3 in amino acids: CASSTGTGAGNTIYF. In DNA, the CDR3 is TGTGCCAGCAGCACTGGGACAGGGGCTGGAAACACCATATATTTT.

The chain links TRBV19 to TRBJ1-1, with 9 bases fitting TRBD1. Trimming at V came to 7 bases and at J to 3 bases, leaving 18 bases not matched to a gene. The CDR3 totals 18 residues. Germline values: CDR1 LNHDA, CDR2 SQIVND (reference sequence). The CDR3 loop reads CASNKPLGRTGDDTEAFF. CDR3 bases: TGTGCCAGTAATAAACCGCTCGGGCGGACAGGGGACGACACTGAAGCTTTCTTT.

The chain links TRBV19 to TRBJ1-1; the D gene is possibly TRBD1 (5 bases). Germline loops: CDR1 LNHDA, CDR2 SQIVND (reference sequence). The CDR3 loop spans 13 amino acids. Trimming pared 5 bases from V and 5 bases from J, leaving 12 bases between. CDR3 residues: CASSLRVGTEAFF. DNA for the CDR3: TGTGCCAGTAGTCTCAGGGTGGGGACTGAAGCTTTCTTT.

The gene calls are TRBV30 and TRBJ2-4; 7 bases line up with TRBD1. Losses at the gene ends were 5 bases for V and 4 bases for J; bases not matched to a gene: 11. Germline assignment: CDR1 GTSNPN and CDR2 SVGIG (reference sequence). The CDR3 totals 15 residues. DNA of the CDR3: TGTGCCTGGTCCTACTACGGACAGGTGAAAAACATTCAGTACTTC. As protein: CAWSYYGQVKNIQYF.

The chain employs TRBV30 and TRBJ1-2; 7 bases fit TRBD1. This CDR3 is built from 12 residues. Trimming at V came to 3 bases and at J to 5 bases, leaving 3 bases not matched to a gene. From germline, CDR1 is GTSNPN and CDR2 SVGIG (reference sequence). The DNA for the CDR3 is TGTGCCTGGAGCCGACAGGGTTATGGCTACACCTTC. Its translation is CAWSRQGYGYTF.

This clone turned up a few times. The rearrangement joins TRBV30 to TRBJ2-1; 7 nucleotides agree with TRBD1. Looked up from germline, CDR1 is GTSNPN and CDR2 is SVGIG (reference sequence). With V trimmed by 3 bases and J by 3 bases, 8 bases remained unmatched. The CDR3 runs 15 residues. The CDR3 protein is CAWRSRQGIYNEQFF. In nucleotides, the CDR3 is TGTGCCTGGAGGTCTCGACAGGGAATCTACAATGAGCAGTTCTTC.

This chain joins TRBV2 and TRBJ2-7; D might be TRBD2 (5 bases). The V end was cut by 4 bases, the J end by 1 base, with 11 bases between. The CDR3 loop spans 14 amino acids. The germline CDR1 and CDR2 sequences are SNHLY and FYNNEI. The DNA of the CDR3 is TGTGCCAGCAGTGTTGAGGGATCTTCCTACGAGCAGTACTTC. This encodes CASSVEGSSYEQYF.

The chain uses TRBV7-6 and TRBJ2-1; 9 bases align to TRBD2. J lost 3 bases, V lost 1 base, and 1 base had no gene match. The CDR3 sequence is 15 residues long. Germline V gene sequence: CDR1 SGHVS, CDR2 FNYEAQ. CDR3 amino acids: CASSLVSGGYNEQFF. The CDR3 coding sequence is TGTGCCAGCAGCTTAGTTAGCGGGGGCTACAATGAGCAGTTCTTC.

The chain is built from TRBV27 and TRBJ2-2; tentatively, D is TRBD2 (6 bases). This CDR3 has 18 residues. Trimming took off 6 bases at V and 1 base at J, with 21 bases between the two ends. CDR1 is MNHEY, CDR2 SMNVEV, per germline (reference sequence). DNA of the CDR3: TGTGCCAGCAGATTGTTCGCAAGCGGGCGGTTGAACACCGGGGAGCTGTTTTTT. As protein: CASRLFASGRLNTGELFF.

The chain carries TRBV7-2 and TRBJ2-1; tentatively, D is TRBD2 (5 bases). V lost 4 bases and J lost 13, with 14 bases in between. Looked up from germline, CDR1 is SGHTA and CDR2 is FQGNSA. The CDR3 totals 12 residues. The CDR3 region has the DNA TGTGCCAGCAGCTCCTGGGGAGCTGGTCAGTTCTTC. Translation gives CASSSWGAGQFF.

This chain uses TRBV20-1 with TRBJ2-5; D is unresolved. This CDR3 region has 11 residues. CDR1 is DFQATT and CDR2 is SNEGSKA in the germline V gene (reference sequence). V was clipped by 5 bases and J by 4 bases, with 8 bases between them. CDR3 protein: CSAEKLETQYF. CDR3 DNA sequence: TGCAGTGCTGAGAAGTTAGAGACCCAGTACTTC.

This clone was recorded only once. V usage is TRBV5-1 and J usage is TRBJ2-7, with D possibly matching TRBD2 (7 bases). CDR3 length: 13 amino acids. Germline CDR1 reads SGHRS; CDR2 reads YFSETQ. V was pared by 2 bases and J by 7 bases, with 13 bases between. The CDR3 region is CASSLGGGREQYF. The CDR3, as DNA: TGCGCCAGCAGCTTAGGGGGGGGTAGGGAGCAGTACTTC.

This clone has just a few counts. The CDR3 nucleotides read TGTGCCTGGAGTTCCGGGGTAGAGACCCAGTACTTC. This translates into CAWSSGVETQYF. The chain has TRBV30 and TRBJ2-5, with D perhaps TRBD2 (5 bases). V was cut by 2 bases and J by 4 bases, with 8 bases left in between. Looked up from germline, CDR1 is GTSNPN and CDR2 is SVGIG (reference sequence). The CDR3 has 12 amino acids.

The J gene is TRBJ2-2, the V gene TRBV2; D might be TRBD1 (5 bases). Germline CDR1 reads SNHLY; CDR2 reads FYNNEI. The CDR3 totals 12 residues. Trimming left V 8 bases short and J 7 bases short, with 11 bases between. The CDR3 here is CASGSDIGELFF. The DNA of the CDR3 is TGTGCCAGCGGTTCGGACATCGGGGAGCTGTTTTTT.

This clone was seen a handful of times. V usage is TRBV10-1 and J usage is TRBJ2-2, with 8 bases aligning to TRBD2. The V gene end was trimmed by 6 bases and the J gene end by 6 bases; junction bases not matched to a gene: 6. CDR1 is WNHNN, CDR2 SYGVQD, per germline (reference sequence). CDR3 size: 14 residues. The CDR3 nucleotides are TGCGCCAGCAGGGACACACTAGCGGCCGGGGAGCTGTTTTTT. This sequence encodes CASRDTLAAGELFF.

This chain connects TRBV19 to TRBJ2-1, with D possibly TRBD1 on 5 matching bases. The germline gives CDR1 LNHDA, CDR2 SQIVND (reference sequence). The length of the CDR3 is 14 residues. V shed 8 bases and J shed 5 bases, with 16 bases lying between them. CDR3 residues: CASAYGLGDNEQFF. The CDR3 DNA follows: TGTGCCAGTGCATATGGGTTAGGGGACAATGAGCAGTTCTTC.

Remarks on this clone: This sample also contains other DNA sequences that code for the same CDR3. The V call is TRBV27, the J call TRBJ2-7; 7 nucleotides line up with TRBD1. Germline V lookup: CDR1 MNHEY, CDR2 SMNVEV (reference sequence). V gave up 3 bases and J gave up 3 bases; unmatched junction bases: 2. The CDR3 extends over 13 amino acids. The CDR3 reads CASSLPGGYEQYF. The CDR3 nucleotides read TGTGCCAGCAGTTTGCCAGGGGGCTACGAGCAGTACTTC.

The chain has TRBV5-1 and TRBJ2-3; TRBD2 matches at 8 bases. With 6 bases clipped from V and 1 base from J, the junction kept 7 bases outside the gene matches. The CDR3 extends over 15 amino acids. Germline V gene lookup returns CDR1 SGHRS and CDR2 YFSETQ. CDR3 residues: CASIPGGDRTDTQYF. CDR3 nucleotide sequence: TGCGCCAGCATCCCGGGAGGGGACCGCACAGATACGCAGTATTTT. The variable domain in full, with the rest retrieved from reference TRBV5-1 and TRBJ2-3, is KAGVTQTPRYLIKTRGQQVTLSCSPISGHRSVSWYQQTPGQGLQFLFEYFSETQRNKGNFPGRFSGRQFSNSRSEMNVSTLELGDSALYLCASIPGGDRTDTQYFGPGTRLTVL.

A few counts support this clone. The chain carries TRBV19 and TRBJ1-1; D unresolved. V was trimmed by 6 bases and J by 2 bases, leaving 7 bases between them. Looked up from germline, CDR1 is LNHDA and CDR2 is SQIVND (reference sequence). This CDR3 spans 12 amino acids. The CDR3 nucleotides read TGTGCCAGTAGCAAATTCAACACTGAAGCTTTCTTT. It specifies CASSKFNTEAFF.

This sequence joins TRBV14 and TRBJ2-4, with 12 nucleotides matching TRBD2. Germline CDR1 SGHDN, CDR2 FVKESK. This CDR3 spans 15 amino acids. V lost 4 bases, J lost 9 bases, and 7 bases stayed unmatched. The CDR3 loop reads CASSRGLAGRSIQYF. CDR3 coding DNA: TGTGCCAGCAGCCGGGGACTAGCGGGTCGGAGCATTCAGTACTTC.

The chain links TRBV28 to TRBJ1-1; 7 bases fit TRBD1. CDR3 size: 13 residues. Germline CDR1 MDHEN, CDR2 SYDVKM. V was pared by 8 bases and J by 10 bases, with 13 bases of the junction left unmatched. The CDR3: CASGGQGVVGAFF. CDR3 nucleotides: TGTGCCAGCGGAGGGCAGGGGGTAGTTGGAGCTTTCTTT.